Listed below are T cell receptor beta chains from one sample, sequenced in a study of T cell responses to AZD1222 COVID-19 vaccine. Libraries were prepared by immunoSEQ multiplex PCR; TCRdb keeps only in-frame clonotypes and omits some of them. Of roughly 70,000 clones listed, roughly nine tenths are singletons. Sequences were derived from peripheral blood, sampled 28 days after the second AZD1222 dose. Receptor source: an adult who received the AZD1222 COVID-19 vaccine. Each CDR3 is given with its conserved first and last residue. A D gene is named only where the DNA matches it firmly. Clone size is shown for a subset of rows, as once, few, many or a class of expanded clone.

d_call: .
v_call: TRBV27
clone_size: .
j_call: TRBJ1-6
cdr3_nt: TGTGCCAGCAGCACACCTCCAGGGAGCTCCTATAATTCACCCCTCCACTTT
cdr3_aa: CASSTPPGSSYNSPLHF

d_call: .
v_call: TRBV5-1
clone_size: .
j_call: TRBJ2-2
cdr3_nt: TGCGCCAGCAGCTTGGACTTCGCCGGGGAGCTGTTTTTT
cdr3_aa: CASSLDFAGELFF

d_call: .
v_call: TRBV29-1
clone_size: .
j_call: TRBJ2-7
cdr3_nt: TGCAGCGTTGAAGATCGATCTAGGGAGCAGTACTTC
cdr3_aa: CSVEDRSREQYF

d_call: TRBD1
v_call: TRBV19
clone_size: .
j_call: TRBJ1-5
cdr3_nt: TGTGCCAGTAGTATCATGGGACAGGGAAGACAGCCCCAGCATTTT
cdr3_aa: CASSIMGQGRQPQHF

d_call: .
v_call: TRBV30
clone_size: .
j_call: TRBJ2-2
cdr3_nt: TGTGCCTGGAGTGGAGCCAGGCGGACGAACACCGGGGAGCTGTTTTTT
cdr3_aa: CAWSGARRTNTGELFF

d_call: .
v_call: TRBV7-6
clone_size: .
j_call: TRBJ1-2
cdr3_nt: TGTGCCAGCAGCAGAAAAGGCCAGGAAGGTGGCTACACCTTC
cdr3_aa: CASSRKGQEGGYTF

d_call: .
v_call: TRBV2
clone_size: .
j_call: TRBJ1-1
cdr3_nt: TGTGCCAGCAGCCAAGGGACGGCCACTGAAGCTTTCTTT
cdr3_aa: CASSQGTATEAFF

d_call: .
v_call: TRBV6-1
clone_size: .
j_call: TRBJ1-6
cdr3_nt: TGTGCCAGCAGTGCCGGGGGAGCCCAAAATAATTCACCCCTCCACTTT
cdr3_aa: CASSAGGAQNNSPLHF

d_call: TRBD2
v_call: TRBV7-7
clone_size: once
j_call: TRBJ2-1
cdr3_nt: TGTGCCAGCAGCTTGGCGGGAGGGAATGAGCAGTTCTTC
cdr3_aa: CASSLAGGNEQFF

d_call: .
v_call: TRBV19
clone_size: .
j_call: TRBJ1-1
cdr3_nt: TGTGCCAGCAAAGCAACTCCACCCGCGAGAGCTTTCTTT
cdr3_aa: CASKATPPARAFF

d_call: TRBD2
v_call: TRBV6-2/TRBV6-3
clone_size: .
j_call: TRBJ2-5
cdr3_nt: TGTGCCAGCAGTCCACGGACTAGCGGGAAAGAGACCCAGTACTTC
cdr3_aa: CASSPRTSGKETQYF

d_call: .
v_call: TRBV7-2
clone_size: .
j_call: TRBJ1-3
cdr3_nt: TGTGCCAGCAGCTTAGACGGGGGCACGGGAAACACCATATATTTT
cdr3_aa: CASSLDGGTGNTIYF

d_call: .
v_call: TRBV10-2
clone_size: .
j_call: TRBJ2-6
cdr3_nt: TGCGCCAGCATTGGGGGGACCGGGGCCAACGTCCTGACTTTC
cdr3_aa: CASIGGTGANVLTF

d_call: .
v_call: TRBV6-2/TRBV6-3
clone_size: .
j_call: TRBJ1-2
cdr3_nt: TGTGCCAGCAGCCTCGGACCCTATGGCTACACCTTC
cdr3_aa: CASSLGPYGYTF

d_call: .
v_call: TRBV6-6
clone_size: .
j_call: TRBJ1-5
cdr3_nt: TGTGCCAGCAGTTCACCAGGGCTCGGCAATCAGCCCCAGCATTTT
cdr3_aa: CASSSPGLGNQPQHF

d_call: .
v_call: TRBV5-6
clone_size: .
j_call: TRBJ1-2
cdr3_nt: TGTGCCAGCACCCCTTCAGGGGACTATGGCTACACCTTC
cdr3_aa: CASTPSGDYGYTF

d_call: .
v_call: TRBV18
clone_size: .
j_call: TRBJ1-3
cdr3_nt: TGTGCCAGCTCACCACCGGGCCTAAGCTCTGGAAACACCATATATTTT
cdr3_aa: CASSPPGLSSGNTIYF

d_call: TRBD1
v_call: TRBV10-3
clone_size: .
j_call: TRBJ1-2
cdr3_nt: TGTGCCATCAGTCCGGGACAGGGAAACTATGGCTACACCTTC
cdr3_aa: CAISPGQGNYGYTF

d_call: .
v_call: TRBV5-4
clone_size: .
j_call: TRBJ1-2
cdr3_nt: TGTGCCAGCAGCTTGGTTGGGCGGCGACGAGTCTTTAGCTACACCTTC
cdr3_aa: CASSLVGRRRVFSYTF

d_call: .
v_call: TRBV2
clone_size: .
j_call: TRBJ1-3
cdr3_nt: TGTGCCAGCAGCGGGACAAGGGTGACTGGAAACACCATATATTTT
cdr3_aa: CASSGTRVTGNTIYF

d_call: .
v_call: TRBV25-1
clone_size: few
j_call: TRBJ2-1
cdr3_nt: TGTGCCAGCAGTGAGTATTTAAGGGAGCAGTTCTTC
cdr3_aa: CASSEYLREQFF

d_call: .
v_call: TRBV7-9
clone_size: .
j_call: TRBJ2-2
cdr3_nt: TGTGCCAGCAGCTCCCTTAAGAACACCGGGGAGCTGTTTTTT
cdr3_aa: CASSSLKNTGELFF

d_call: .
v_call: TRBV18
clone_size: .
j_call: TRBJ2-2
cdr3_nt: TGTGCCAGCCAACCAAGGGGCACCGGGGAGCTGTTTTTT
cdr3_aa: CASQPRGTGELFF

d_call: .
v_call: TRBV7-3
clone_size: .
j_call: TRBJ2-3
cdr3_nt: TGTGCCAGCAGCCTCAAGACCACAGATACGCAGTATTTT
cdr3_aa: CASSLKTTDTQYF

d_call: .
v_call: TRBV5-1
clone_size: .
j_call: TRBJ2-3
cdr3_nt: TGCGCCAGCAGCTTGGTGGCCCGGAGCACAGATACGCAGTATTTT
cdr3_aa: CASSLVARSTDTQYF

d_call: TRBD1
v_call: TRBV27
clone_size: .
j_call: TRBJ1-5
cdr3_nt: TGTGCCAGAAATACCCCGCCGGGGACAGGGGCGAGGGGCAATCAGCCCCAGCATTTT
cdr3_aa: CARNTPPGTGARGNQPQHF

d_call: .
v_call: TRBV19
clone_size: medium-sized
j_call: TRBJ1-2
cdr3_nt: TGTGCCAGTAGCCCGATAACTTTCGACTATGGCTACACCTTC
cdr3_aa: CASSPITFDYGYTF

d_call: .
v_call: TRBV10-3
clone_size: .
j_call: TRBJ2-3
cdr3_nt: TGTGCCATCAGACAGGATTCCACAGATACGCAGTATTTT
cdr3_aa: CAIRQDSTDTQYF

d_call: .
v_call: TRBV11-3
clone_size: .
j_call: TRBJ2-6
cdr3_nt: TGTGCCAGCAGCTTTACGCCGGACTCTGGGGCCAACGTCCTGACTTTC
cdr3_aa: CASSFTPDSGANVLTF

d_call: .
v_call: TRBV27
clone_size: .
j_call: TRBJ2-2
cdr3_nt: TGTGCCAGCAGTTTCGTGTACCAGGCTGCGGGTTCGAATCGAGGAACCGGGGAGCTGTTTTTT
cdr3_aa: CASSFVYQAAGSNRGTGELFF

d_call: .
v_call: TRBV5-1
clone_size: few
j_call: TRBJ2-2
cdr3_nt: TGCGCCAGCAGCCGGGACTCGAACACCGGGGAGCTGTTTTTT
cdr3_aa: CASSRDSNTGELFF

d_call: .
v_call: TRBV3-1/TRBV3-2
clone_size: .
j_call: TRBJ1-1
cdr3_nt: TGTGCCAGCAGCCAAGAAGCGGGAGGGGACACTGAAGCTTTCTTT
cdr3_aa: CASSQEAGGDTEAFF

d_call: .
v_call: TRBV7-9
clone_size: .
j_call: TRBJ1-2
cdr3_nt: TGTGCCAGCAGCTTAGATGCGGACGGCTACACCTTC
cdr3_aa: CASSLDADGYTF

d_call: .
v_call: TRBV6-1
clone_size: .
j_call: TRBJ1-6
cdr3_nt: TGTGCCAGCAGTGAGACTGGGAATTCACCCCTCCACTTT
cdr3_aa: CASSETGNSPLHF

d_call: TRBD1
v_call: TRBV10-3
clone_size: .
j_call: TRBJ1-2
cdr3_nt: TGTGCCATCACCTCACTCGGACAGGGTGTCTATGGCTACACCTTC
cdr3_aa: CAITSLGQGVYGYTF

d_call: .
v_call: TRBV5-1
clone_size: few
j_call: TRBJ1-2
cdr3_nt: TGCGCCAGCAGCCTACACGGCGAGGGCTATGGCTACACCTTC
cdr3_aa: CASSLHGEGYGYTF

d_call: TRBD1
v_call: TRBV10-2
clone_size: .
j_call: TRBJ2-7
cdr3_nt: TGCGCCAGCAGTGACCGGACAGGGGTCGAGCAGTACTTC
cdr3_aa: CASSDRTGVEQYF

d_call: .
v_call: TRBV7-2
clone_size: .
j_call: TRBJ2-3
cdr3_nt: TGTGCCAGCAGCTTGGTCGGACGAGCGCGCACAGATACGCAGTATTTT
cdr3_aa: CASSLVGRARTDTQYF

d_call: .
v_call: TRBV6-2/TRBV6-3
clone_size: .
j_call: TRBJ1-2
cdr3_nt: TGTGCCAGCAGCCATCCCTTAAGGAGTACTAACTATGGCTACACCTTC
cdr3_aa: CASSHPLRSTNYGYTF

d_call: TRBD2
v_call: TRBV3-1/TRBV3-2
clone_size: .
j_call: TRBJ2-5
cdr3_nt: TGTGCCAGCAGCCAAGTAGCGGGGGCCGGGGAGACCCAGTACTTC
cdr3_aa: CASSQVAGAGETQYF

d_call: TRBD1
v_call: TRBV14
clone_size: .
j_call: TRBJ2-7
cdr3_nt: TGTGCCAGCAGCCCTCGGGACAGGGGAAAACACGAGCAGTACTTC
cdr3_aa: CASSPRDRGKHEQYF

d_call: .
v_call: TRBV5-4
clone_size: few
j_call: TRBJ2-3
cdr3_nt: TGTGCCAGCAGCTTGGAAGGGCCACAGAGAGATACGCAGTATTTT
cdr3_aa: CASSLEGPQRDTQYF

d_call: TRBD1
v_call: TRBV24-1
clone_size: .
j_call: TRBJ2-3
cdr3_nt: TGTGCCACCAGTGATTTCCCCAAAAGGGGGCTCAACCCCACAGATACGCAGTATTTT
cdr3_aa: CATSDFPKRGLNPTDTQYF

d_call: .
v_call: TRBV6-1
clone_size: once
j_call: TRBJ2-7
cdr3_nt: TGTGCCAGCAGTGGAACTACAGGGTTTATTTCCTACGAGCAGTACTTC
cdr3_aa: CASSGTTGFISYEQYF

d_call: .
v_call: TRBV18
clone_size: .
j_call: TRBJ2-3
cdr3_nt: TGTGCCAGCTCACCAGGTGGAGTTACTACGCAGTATTTT
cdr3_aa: CASSPGGVTTQYF